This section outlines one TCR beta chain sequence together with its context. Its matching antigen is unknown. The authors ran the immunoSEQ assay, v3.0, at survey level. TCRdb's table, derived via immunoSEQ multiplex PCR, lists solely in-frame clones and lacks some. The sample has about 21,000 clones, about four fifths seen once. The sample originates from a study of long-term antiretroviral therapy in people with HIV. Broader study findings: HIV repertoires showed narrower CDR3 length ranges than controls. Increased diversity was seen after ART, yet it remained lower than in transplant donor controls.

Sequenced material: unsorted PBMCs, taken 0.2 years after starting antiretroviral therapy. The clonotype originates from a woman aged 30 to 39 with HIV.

The CDR3 bases are TGCGCCAGCAGCTACAGCGGTGGGAACACTGAAGCTTTCTTT. This codes for CASSYSGGNTEAFF. The V gene is TRBV5-1, the J gene TRBJ1-1; D unclear. The CDR3 is made up of 14 amino acids. V lost 3 bases to trimming and J lost 1 base, with 10 bases between them. The germline gives CDR1 SGHRS, CDR2 YFSETQ.